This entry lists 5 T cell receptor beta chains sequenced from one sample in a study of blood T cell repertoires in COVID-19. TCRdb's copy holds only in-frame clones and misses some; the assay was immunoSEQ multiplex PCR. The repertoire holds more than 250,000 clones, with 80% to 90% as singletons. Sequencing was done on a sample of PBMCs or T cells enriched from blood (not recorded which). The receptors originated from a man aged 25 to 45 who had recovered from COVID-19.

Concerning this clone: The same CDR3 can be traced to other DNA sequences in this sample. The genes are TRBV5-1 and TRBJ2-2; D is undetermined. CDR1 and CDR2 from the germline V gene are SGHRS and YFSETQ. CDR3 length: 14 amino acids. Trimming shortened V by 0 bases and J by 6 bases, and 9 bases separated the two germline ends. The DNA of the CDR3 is TGCGCCAGCAGCTTGGACCCGAGCGCCGGGGAGCTGTTTTTT. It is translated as CASSLDPSAGELFF.

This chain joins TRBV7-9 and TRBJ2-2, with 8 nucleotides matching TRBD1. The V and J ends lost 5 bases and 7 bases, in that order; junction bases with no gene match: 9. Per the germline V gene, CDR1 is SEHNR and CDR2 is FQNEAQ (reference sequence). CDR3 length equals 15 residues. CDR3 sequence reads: CASSRQGPTSGELFF. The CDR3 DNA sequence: TGTGCCAGCAGCCGACAGGGGCCAACCAGCGGGGAGCTGTTTTTT. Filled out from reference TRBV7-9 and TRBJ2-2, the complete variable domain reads DTGVSQNPRHKITKRGQNVTFRCDPISEHNRLYWYRQTLGQGPEFLTYFQNEAQLEKSRLLSDRFSAERPKGSFSTLEIQRTEQGDSAMYLCASSRQGPTSGELFFGEGSRLTVL.

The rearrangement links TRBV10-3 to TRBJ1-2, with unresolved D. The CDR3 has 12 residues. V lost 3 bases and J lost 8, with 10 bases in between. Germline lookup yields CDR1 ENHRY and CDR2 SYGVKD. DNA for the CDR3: TGTGCCATCAGTGATCCAACTGTAGGCTACACCTTC. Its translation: CAISDPTVGYTF.

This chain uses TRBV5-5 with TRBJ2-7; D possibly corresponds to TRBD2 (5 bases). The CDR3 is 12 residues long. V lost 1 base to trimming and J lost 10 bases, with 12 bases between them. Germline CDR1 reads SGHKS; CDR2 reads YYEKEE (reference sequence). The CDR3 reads CASSLFKGVQYF. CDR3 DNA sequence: TGTGCCAGCAGCTTGTTTAAGGGAGTTCAGTACTTC. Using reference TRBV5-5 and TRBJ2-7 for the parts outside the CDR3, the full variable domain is DAGVTQSPTHLIKTRGQQVTLRCSPISGHKSVSWYQQVLGQGPQFIFQYYEKEERGRGNFPDRFSARQFPNYSSELNVNALLLGDSALYLCASSLFKGVQYFGPGTRLTVT.

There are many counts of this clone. The DNA of the CDR3 is TGCGCCAGCAGTGACGGGTACGAGCAGTACTTC. Translated, it gives CASSDGYEQYF. V is TRBV10-1 and J is TRBJ2-7; D ambiguous. The CDR3 contains 11 residues. V was clipped by 3 bases and J by 4 bases, with 4 bases between them. Looked up from germline, CDR1 is WNHNN and CDR2 is SYGVQD (reference sequence).